These 2 T cell receptor beta chains were all obtained from the same sample, sequenced in a study of T cells after yellow fever vaccination. TCRdb redid the calling of the 5' RACE reads with MiXCR, one entry per CDR3 protein. The table lists hundreds of thousands of distinct CDR3 sequences, more than 5.5% of them singletons, with about 15% in the top ten. Sample: PBMCs, taken 5 days after the yellow fever booster vaccination. The receptors were gathered from a man under 40 who received the YFV17D yellow fever vaccine.

This clonotype showed up just a few times. The V call is TRBV2, the J call TRBJ2-7, with TRBD2 matching 12 bases. The germline V gene has CDR1 SNHLY and CDR2 FYNNEI. With 4 bases clipped from V and 4 bases from J, the junction kept 2 bases outside the gene matches. The length of the CDR3 is 14 residues. In DNA form, the CDR3 reads TGTGCCAGCAGTGCACTAGCGGGAGGATACGAGCAGTACTTC. This gives the protein CASSALAGGYEQYF.

V and J are TRBV19 and TRBJ1-5; 10 nucleotides align to TRBD1. Germline CDR1 reads LNHDA; CDR2 reads SQIVND (reference sequence). The ends lost 5 bases at V and 6 bases at J; junction bases unmatched: 4. There are 14 residues in the CDR3. The CDR3 DNA reads TGTGCCAGTAGTCCGACAGGGGGCGGTCAGCCCCAGCATTTT. Translating it yields CASSPTGGGQPQHF.